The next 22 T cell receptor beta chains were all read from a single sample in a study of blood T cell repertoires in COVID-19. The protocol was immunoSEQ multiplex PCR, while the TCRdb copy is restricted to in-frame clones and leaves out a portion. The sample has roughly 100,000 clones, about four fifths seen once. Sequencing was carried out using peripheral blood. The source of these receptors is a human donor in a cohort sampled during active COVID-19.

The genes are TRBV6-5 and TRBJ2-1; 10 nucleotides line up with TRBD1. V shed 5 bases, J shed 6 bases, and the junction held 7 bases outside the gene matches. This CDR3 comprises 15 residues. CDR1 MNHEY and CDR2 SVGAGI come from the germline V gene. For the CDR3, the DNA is TGTGCCAGCAGTACCCGGGACAGGGGTTTCAATGAGCAGTTCTTC. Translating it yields CASSTRDRGFNEQFF.

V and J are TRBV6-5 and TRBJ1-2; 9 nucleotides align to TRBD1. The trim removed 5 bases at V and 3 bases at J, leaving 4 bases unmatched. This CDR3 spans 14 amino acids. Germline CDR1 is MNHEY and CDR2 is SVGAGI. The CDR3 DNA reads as TGTGCCAGCAGTCGGACAGGGGAGGACTATGGCTACACCTTC. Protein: CASSRTGEDYGYTF.

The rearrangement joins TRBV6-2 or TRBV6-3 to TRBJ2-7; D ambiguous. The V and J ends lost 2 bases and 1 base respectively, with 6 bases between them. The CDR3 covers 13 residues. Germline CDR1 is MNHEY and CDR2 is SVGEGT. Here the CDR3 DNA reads TGTGCCAGCAGTTACAGCCGTTCCTACGAGCAGTACTTC. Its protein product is CASSYSRSYEQYF.

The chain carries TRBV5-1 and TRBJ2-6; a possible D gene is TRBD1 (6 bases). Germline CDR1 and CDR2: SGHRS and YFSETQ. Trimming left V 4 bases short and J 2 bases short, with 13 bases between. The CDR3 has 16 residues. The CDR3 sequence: CASSPGGRAGANVLTF. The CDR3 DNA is TGCGCCAGCAGCCCTGGGGGCAGGGCTGGGGCCAACGTCCTGACTTTC.

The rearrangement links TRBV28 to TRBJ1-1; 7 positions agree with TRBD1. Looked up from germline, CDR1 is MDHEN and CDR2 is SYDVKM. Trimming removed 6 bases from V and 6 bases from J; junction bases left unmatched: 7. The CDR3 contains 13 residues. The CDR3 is CASRRDRVSEAFF. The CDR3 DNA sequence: TGTGCCAGCAGACGAGACAGGGTCTCTGAAGCTTTCTTT.

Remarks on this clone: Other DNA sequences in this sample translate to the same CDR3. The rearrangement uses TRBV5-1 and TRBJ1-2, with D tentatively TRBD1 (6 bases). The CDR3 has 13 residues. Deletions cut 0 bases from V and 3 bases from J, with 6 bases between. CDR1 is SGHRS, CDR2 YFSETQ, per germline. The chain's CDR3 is CASSLEGDYGYTF. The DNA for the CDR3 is TGCGCCAGCAGCTTGGAGGGGGACTATGGCTACACCTTC.

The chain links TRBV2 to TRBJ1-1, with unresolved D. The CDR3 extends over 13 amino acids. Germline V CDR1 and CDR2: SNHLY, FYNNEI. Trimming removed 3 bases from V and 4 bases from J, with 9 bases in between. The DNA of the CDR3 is TGTGCCAGCAGTGATCGCTGGAGCACTGAAGCTTTCTTT. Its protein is CASSDRWSTEAFF.

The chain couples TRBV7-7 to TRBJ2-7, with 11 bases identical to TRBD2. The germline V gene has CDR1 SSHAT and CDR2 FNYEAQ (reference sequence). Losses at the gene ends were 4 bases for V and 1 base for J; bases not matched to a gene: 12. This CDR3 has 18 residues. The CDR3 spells CASSSTRGTSGGSYEQYF. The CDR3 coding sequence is TGTGCCAGCAGCTCTACCCGCGGTACTAGCGGGGGATCCTACGAGCAGTACTTC.

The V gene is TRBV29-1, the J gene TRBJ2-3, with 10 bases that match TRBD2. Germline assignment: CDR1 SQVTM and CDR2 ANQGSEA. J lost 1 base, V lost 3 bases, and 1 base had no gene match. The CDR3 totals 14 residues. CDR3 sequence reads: CSVDLAGGTDTQYF. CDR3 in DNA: TGCAGCGTTGACCTAGCGGGGGGCACAGATACGCAGTATTTT.

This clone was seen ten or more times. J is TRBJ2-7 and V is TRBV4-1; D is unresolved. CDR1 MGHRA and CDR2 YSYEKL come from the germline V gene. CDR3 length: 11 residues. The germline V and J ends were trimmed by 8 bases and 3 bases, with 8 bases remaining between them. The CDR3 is CASGSFYEQYF. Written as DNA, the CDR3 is TGCGCCAGCGGCAGTTTCTACGAGCAGTACTTC.

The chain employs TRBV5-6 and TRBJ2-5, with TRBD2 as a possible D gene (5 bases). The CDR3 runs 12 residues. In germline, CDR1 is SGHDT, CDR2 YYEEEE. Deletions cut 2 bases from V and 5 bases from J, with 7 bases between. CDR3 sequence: CASSLRGETQYF. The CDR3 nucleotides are TGTGCCAGCAGCTTACGGGGTGAGACCCAGTACTTC.

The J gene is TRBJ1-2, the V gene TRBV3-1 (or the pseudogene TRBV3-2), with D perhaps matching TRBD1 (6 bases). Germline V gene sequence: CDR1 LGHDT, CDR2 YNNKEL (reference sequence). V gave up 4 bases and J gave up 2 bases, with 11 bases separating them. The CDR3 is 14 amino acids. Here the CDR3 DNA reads TGTGCCAGCAGCCGATCTCAGGGGAACTATGGCTACACCTTC. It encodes CASSRSQGNYGYTF.

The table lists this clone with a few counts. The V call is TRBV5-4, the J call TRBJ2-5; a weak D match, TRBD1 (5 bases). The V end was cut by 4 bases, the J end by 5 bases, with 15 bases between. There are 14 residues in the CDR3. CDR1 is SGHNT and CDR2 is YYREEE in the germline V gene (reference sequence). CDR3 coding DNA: TGTGCCAGCAGCGCACGAACAGGTCCGGAGACCCAGTACTTC. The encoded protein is CASSARTGPETQYF.

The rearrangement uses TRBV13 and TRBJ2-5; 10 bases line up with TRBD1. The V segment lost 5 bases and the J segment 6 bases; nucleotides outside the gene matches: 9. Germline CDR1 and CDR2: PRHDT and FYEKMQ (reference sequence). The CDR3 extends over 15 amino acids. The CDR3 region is CASSPRQGALKTQYF. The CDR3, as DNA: TGTGCCAGCAGCCCACGACAGGGGGCTTTAAAGACCCAGTACTTC.

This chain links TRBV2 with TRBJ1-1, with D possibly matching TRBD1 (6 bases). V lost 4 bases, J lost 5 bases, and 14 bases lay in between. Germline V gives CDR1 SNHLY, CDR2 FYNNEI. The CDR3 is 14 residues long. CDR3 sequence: CASSVHRVGTEAFF. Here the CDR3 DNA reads TGTGCCAGCAGTGTCCACAGGGTAGGGACTGAAGCTTTCTTT. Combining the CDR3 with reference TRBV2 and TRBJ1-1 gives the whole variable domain EPEVTQTPSHQVTQMGQEVILRCVPISNHLYFYWYRQILGQKVEFLVSFYNNEISEKSEIFDDQFSVERPDGSNFTLKIRSTKLEDSAMYFCASSVHRVGTEAFFGQGTRLTVV.

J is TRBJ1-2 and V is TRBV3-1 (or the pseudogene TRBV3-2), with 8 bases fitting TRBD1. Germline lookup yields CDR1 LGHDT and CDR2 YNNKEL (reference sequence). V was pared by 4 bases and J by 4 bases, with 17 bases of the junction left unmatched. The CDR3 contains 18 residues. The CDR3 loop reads CASSPSGTGTKKGYGYTF. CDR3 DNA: TGTGCCAGCAGCCCCTCCGGGACAGGAACAAAAAAGGGCTATGGCTACACCTTC.

CDR3 residues: CSASSGGNYQETQYF. The CDR3 DNA follows: TGCAGTGCTAGTTCTGGGGGCAATTACCAAGAGACCCAGTACTTC. The genes are TRBV20-1 and TRBJ2-5; D perhaps matches TRBD1 (6 bases). The V gene's germline CDR1 is DFQATT and CDR2 SNEGSKA (reference sequence). This CDR3 spans 15 amino acids. The V end lost 3 bases, the J end lost 0 bases, and 14 bases lay between the germline ends.

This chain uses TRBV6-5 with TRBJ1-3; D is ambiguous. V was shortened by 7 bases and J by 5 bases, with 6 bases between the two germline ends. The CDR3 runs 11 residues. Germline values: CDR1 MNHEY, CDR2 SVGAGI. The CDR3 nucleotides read TGTGCCAGCACCGACAGAAACACCATATATTTT. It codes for CASTDRNTIYF.

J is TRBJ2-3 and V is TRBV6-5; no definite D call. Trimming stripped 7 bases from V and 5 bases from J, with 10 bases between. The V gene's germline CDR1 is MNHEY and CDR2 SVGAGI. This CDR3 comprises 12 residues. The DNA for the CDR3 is TGTGCCAGCATGGGCCCCGGAGATACGCAGTATTTT. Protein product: CASMGPGDTQYF.

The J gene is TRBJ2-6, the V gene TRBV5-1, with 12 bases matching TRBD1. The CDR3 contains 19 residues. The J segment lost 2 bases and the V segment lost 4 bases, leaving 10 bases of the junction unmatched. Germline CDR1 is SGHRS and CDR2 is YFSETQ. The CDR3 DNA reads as TGCGCCAGCAGCAAAACGCCAGGGACAGGGGGCGCTGGGGCCAACGTCCTGACTTTC. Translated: CASSKTPGTGGAGANVLTF.

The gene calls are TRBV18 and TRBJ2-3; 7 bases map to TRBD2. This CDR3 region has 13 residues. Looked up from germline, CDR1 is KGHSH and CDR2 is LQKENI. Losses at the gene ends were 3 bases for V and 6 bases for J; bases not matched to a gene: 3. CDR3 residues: CASSPIGGDTQYF. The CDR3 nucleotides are TGTGCCAGCTCACCGATCGGGGGGGATACGCAGTATTTT. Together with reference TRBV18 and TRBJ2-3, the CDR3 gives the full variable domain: NAGVMQNPRHLVRRRGQEARLRCSPMKGHSHVYWYRQLPEEGLKFMVYLQKENIIDESGMPKERFSAEFPKEGPSILRIQQVVRGDSAAYFCASSPIGGDTQYFGPGTRLTVL.

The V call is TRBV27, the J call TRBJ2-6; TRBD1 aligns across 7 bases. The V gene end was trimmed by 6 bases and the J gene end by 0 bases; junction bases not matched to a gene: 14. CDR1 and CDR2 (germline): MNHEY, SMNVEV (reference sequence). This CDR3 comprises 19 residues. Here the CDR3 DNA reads TGTGCCAGCAGGGCCCTCAGGGGGAGCTCTCTCTCTGGGGCCAACGTCCTGACTTTC. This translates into CASRALRGSSLSGANVLTF. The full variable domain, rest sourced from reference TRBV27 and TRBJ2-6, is EAQVTQNPRYLITVTGKKLTVTCSQNMNHEYMSWYRQDPGLGLRQIYYSMNVEVTDKGDVPEGYKVSRKEKRNFPLILESPSPNQTSLYFCASRALRGSSLSGANVLTFGAGSRLTVL.